What follows is one TCR beta chain and its context. Its antigen is currently not known. Per-base qualities were not stored, and no clone one base away is much larger. The immunoSEQ Assay was used to sequence TCRbeta CDR3 regions. After extraction, genomic DNA underwent amplification by bias-controlled multiplex PCR, followed by high-throughput sequencing. The authors processed their data as follows. To quantify the absolute abundance of every unique TCRbeta CDR3 region, sequences were collapsed and filtered. T cell fraction was estimated by normalizing TCRbeta template counts to usable DNA, which was measured by amplifying reference genes present in all nucleated cells. Repertoire TCRs were annotated as SARS-CoV-2-specific when V gene, CDR3 amino acid sequence and J gene were exactly matched to a known reactive TCR set. The reference SARS-CoV-2 TCR set was derived from MIRA and filtered for enrichment in COVID-19-positive ImmuneCODE repertoires, a step that removed public or cross-reactive TCRs. Using the MIRA antigens, annotated TCRs were further analysed by specific ORF or by position within an ORF. Breadth was defined as the number of annotated unique rearrangements divided by the total number of unique productive rearrangements, and depth was defined as the summed frequency of the annotated unique rearrangements. Two-sided Wilcoxon rank-sum tests were applied when comparing TCR breadth between groups. TCRdb provides this immuneACCESS table in a form limited to in-frame rearrangements. Some clones are lacking; in checked studies, under half of them reflect an unresolved V gene, and why the rest are absent is not known. Clonal size and the V and J genes are those of that table, whereas D and trimming came from the DNA. The sample records about half a million clones, roughly nine tenths of which are singletons. Over 1.5% of the sample rests with the top ten.

These data are taken from a study of Ad26.COV2.S vaccination and SARS-CoV-2 variants (dated by TCRdb to about 2021). A note on the overall study: Donors in the vaccine arm were drawn from COV1001, a multicentre, randomized, double-blind, placebo-controlled phase I-IIa trial testing Ad26.COV2.S in healthy adults. Sequencing of the TCRbeta repertoire served to evaluate the specificity and breadth of SARS-CoV-2-reactive T cell receptors following Ad26.COV2.S vaccination. Throughout the experiments and outcome assessment, investigators stayed blinded to trial group allocation. A total of around 32 samples were included in the TCR-sequenced set, comprising around 19 Ad26.COV2.S vaccine recipients, 5 placebo recipients and 8 SARS-CoV-2 convalescent individuals. Trial participants were randomized into five groups of five, in which low-dose or high-dose Ad26.COV2.S was given once or twice, or placebo was given on both occasions. Dosing of Ad26.COV2.S was intramuscular, at either 5x10^10 or 1x10^11 viral particles, delivered as one shot or as two shots spaced 56 days apart. Study-wide findings and limitations: Ad26.COV2.S recipients had higher spike-specific TCR breadth than placebo recipients (P = 0.0014). Vaccine and placebo recipients had comparable non-spike TCR breadth, which fits with the vaccine containing only spike. The study was not powered to compare responses between vaccine doses or regimens. After vaccination, spike-specific CD8+ and CD4+ T cell responses were reported to show substantial breadth. According to the authors, total T cell responses may have been underestimated by the TCR breadth and depth analyses.

The trim is 3 bases for V and 8 bases for J, with a gap of 17 bases between the germline ends. The CDR3 sequence holds 14 residues, the cysteine and phenylalanine included. The entry retains the CDR3 DNA only, 42 bases that are in frame from base 1. The germline V gene encodes CDR1 SGHTS and CDR2 YDEGEE. In light of the paper, this sample's treatment or condition label describes: 15 to 20 received Ad26.COV2.S at low or high dose, single or two shots; about 5 received placebo; per-sample allocation not given. For vaccine and placebo recipients, the sequenced repertoires came from samples collected on day 63 after the first injection. Cohort 1b enrolled fewer than 30 adults aged 18-55 years at a single site in Boston, USA, between 29 July and 7 August 2020. Ad26.COV2.S was a replication-incompetent adenovirus type 26 vector that expressed a prefusion-stabilized SARS-CoV-2 spike protein derived from the original Wuhan strain.

This clonotype was sampled from a person aged 18-60 years who received the Ad26.COV2.S COVID-19 vaccine or a placebo. Rearrangement joined TRBV5-8 to TRBJ1-2; the D segment cannot be called with confidence. Sequencing used peripheral blood, obtained in a trial of Ad26.COV2.S vaccine versus placebo. The bases are TGTGCCAGCAGCTCCTCCCGGGGATTCGGGGGCTACACCTTC. Its product reads: CASSSSRGFGGYTF.